The next 2 T cell receptor beta chains were all read from a single sample in a study of glioma-infiltrating T cells after dendritic cell vaccination. Assay: immunoSEQ multiplex PCR; the TCRdb copy retains only in-frame clones and omits some. The top ten clones hold around 36% of a sample with tens of thousands of clones, 70% to 80% of them seen once. The input for sequencing was blood, taken before dendritic cell vaccination. Receptors originate from a human donor with glioblastoma.

In its sample, this clone was seen a few times. The chain uses TRBV18 and TRBJ2-7; D ambiguous. Trimming cost V 5 bases and J 3 bases, with 14 bases left between them. Germline lookup yields CDR1 KGHSH and CDR2 LQKENI. There are 14 residues in the CDR3. The CDR3, as DNA: TGTGCCAGCTCAGAGGTCTATAAAAGCTACGAGCAGTACTTC. This translates into CASSEVYKSYEQYF. Looking up the rest from reference TRBV18 and TRBJ2-7 gives the full variable domain: NAGVMQNPRHLVRRRGQEARLRCSPMKGHSHVYWYRQLPEEGLKFMVYLQKENIIDESGMPKERFSAEFPKEGPSILRIQQVVRGDSAAYFCASSEVYKSYEQYFGPGTRLTVT.

The V call is TRBV27, the J call TRBJ1-2, with a possible D match to TRBD1 (6 bases). CDR3 length equals 16 residues. V lost 11 bases, J lost 2 bases, and 24 bases lay in between. Germline CDR1 and CDR2: MNHEY and SMNVEV (reference sequence). The CDR3, as DNA: TGTGCCTCGTCCAGAGGAGACAGGACGTCGAACTATGGCTACACCTTC. It is translated as CASSRGDRTSNYGYTF.